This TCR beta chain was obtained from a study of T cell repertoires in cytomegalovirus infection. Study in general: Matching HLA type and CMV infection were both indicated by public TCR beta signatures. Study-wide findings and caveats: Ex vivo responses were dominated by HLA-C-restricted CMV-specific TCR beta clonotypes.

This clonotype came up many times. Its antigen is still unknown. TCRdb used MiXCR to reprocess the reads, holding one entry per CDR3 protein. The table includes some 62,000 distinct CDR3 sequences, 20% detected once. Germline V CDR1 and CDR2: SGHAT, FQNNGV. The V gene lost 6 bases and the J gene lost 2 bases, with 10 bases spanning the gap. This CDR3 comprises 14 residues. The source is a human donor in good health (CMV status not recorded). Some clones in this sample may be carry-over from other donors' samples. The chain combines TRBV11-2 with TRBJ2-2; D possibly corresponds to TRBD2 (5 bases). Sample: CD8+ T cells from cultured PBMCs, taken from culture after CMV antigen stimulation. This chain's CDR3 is CASSRRGNTGELFF. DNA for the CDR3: TGTGCCAGCAGTCGACGGGGTAACACCGGGGAGCTGTTTTTT.